A few counts support the clone carrying this T cell receptor (beta chain). Authors' data handling: The detection floor for productive clonotype frequency was 2.59 x 10-5. Assay used: immunoSEQ multiplex PCR; TCRdb lists only in-frame clones, some missing. V, J and clone size derive from that table, while D and trimming were established from the DNA sequence. The sample includes 40,000 or so clones, about 80% seen only once; the top ten take 0.55%. This entry comes from a study of STAT5B mutations in CD4+ large granular lymphocyte leukemia. The germline V gene encodes CDR1 SNHLY and CDR2 FYNNEI. There are 15 residues in the CDR3. With V trimmed by 6 bases and J by 10 bases, 11 bases remained unmatched. Healthy controls were blood donor buffy coats.

Sequencing used CD4+ T cells from blood buffy coats. This rearrangement joins TRBV2 to TRBJ2-5, with TRBD2 matching 13 bases. This receptor was taken from a human donor in good health. The DNA of the CDR3 is TGTGCCAGCAGACAGACTAGCGGGGGGTCGATGGGCCAGTACTTC. This gives the protein CASRQTSGGSMGQYF.